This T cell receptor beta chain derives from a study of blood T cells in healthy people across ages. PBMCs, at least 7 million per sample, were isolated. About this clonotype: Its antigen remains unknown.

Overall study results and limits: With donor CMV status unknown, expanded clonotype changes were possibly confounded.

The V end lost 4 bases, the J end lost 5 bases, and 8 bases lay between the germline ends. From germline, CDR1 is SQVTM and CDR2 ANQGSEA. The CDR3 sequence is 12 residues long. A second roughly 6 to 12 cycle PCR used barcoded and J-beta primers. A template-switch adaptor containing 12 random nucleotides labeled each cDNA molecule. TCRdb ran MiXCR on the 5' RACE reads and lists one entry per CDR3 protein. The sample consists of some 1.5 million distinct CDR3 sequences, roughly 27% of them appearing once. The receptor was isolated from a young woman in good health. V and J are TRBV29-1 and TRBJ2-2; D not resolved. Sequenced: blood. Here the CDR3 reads CSVAWWTGELFF. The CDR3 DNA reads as TGCAGCGTTGCGTGGTGGACCGGGGAGCTGTTTTTT.